This TCR beta chain was captured in a study of CD8+ T cells in alopecia areata. The CDR3 spans 16 residues. CDR1 is SGHTA, CDR2 FQGNSA, per germline. The ends lost 0 bases at V and 8 bases at J; junction bases unmatched: 10. Using a FACSAria, the CD4+ and CD8+ T cells were sorted from the PBMCs. Extraction of RNA preceded its reverse transcription into cDNA, which served as the sequencing template. The data were produced by immunoSEQ multiplex PCR, yet TCRdb's version contains in-frame clones alone and is incomplete. This sample carries under 250,000 clones, roughly 57% of them seen once, and the ten largest clones take more than 0.4%.

The V gene is TRBV7-2, the J gene TRBJ2-1, with TRBD2 matching 7 bases. Here the sequenced sample was CD4+ T cells sorted from blood, taken at week 0. The receptor's source is a human donor with alopecia areata. CDR3 amino acids: CASSLATAGVGDEQFF. CDR3 sequence (DNA): TGTGCCAGCAGCTTAGCGACGGCGGGAGTGGGCGATGAGCAGTTCTTC.